This T cell receptor (beta chain) is from a study of OX40 agonist ivuxolimab in advanced cancers. Study-wide background: One hepatocellular carcinoma and a couple of cutaneous melanoma patients partially responded.

Broader study findings: Expanded clones belonging to CD8+ T cells outnumbered, on average, those of CD4+. Nonresponders included some who also had low normalized T-cell clonal expansion.

Data came from immunoSEQ multiplex PCR; TCRdb stores just in-frame clones and leaves some out. The sample contains about 25,000 clones, about four fifths of which appear only once. This CDR3 has 15 residues. Germline V gene sequence: CDR1 LNHDA, CDR2 SQIVND (reference sequence). The germline V and J ends were trimmed by 5 bases and 6 bases, with 14 bases remaining between them. About this clone itself: Its cognate antigen is unknown.

Sequences were derived from CD4+ or CD8+ T cells sorted from blood, sampled in a trial of the OX40 agonist ivuxolimab. This TCR was recovered from an adult with an advanced solid tumor such as melanoma, head and neck, liver or kidney cancer. The chain uses TRBV19 and TRBJ1-6; perhaps TRBD1 as D (6 bases). CDR3 DNA: TGTGCCAGTAGTTTCCCAGGGGTCCCTAATTCACCCCTCCACTTT. It yields the protein CASSFPGVPNSPLHF.